The rows below give T cell receptor beta chains drawn from one sample of a study of blood T cell repertoires in COVID-19. Some clones are missing from TCRdb's copy, which holds only in-frame ones; the method was immunoSEQ multiplex PCR. The table lists approximately 150,000 clones, approximately 88% of them singletons, with approximately 0.95% in the top ten. Input material: peripheral blood. The receptor set was obtained from a woman in her fifties or sixties with acute or convalescent COVID-19. Each CDR3 is given with its conserved first and last residue. The order of the fields is D gene, V gene, J gene, CDR3 protein. A D gene is named only where the DNA matches it firmly.

>NA|TRBV6-2/TRBV6-3|TRBJ2-7
CASSYSVLYEQYF
>TRBD1|TRBV5-1|TRBJ2-7
CASSLGGTGIHEQYF
>NA|TRBV18|TRBJ1-1
CASSPGPGRGNTEAFF
>NA|TRBV4-2|TRBJ1-1
CASSQVGNSPRGTEAFF
>TRBD1|TRBV7-6|TRBJ2-5
CASSIIPGGYNRETQYF
>TRBD1|TRBV5-1|TRBJ1-2
CASSLLQGAHNYGYTF
>NA|TRBV7-9|TRBJ1-2
CASSPRSLTNGYTF
>TRBD2|TRBV9|TRBJ2-3
CASSVSGTPFTDTQYF
>NA|TRBV6-5|TRBJ1-2
CATSRTTSGGYTF
>TRBD1|TRBV6-1|TRBJ2-7
CASSERPGGDAYEQYF
>TRBD1|TRBV7-7|TRBJ2-2
CASSPDRAGTGELFF
>NA|TRBV5-1|TRBJ1-6
CASSLQQGRHSPLHF
>NA|TRBV30|TRBJ1-1
CAWVRLANTEAFF
>TRBD1|TRBV19|TRBJ1-5
CASSVQGGQPQHF
>NA|TRBV7-3|TRBJ1-2
CASNSSPGEFHGYTF
>NA|TRBV11-2|TRBJ2-7
CASSPARGASYEQYF
>NA|TRBV29-1|TRBJ2-5
CSVGVAVRETQYF
>TRBD1|TRBV6-5|TRBJ1-1
CASSYRGQAFF
>NA|TRBV5-1|TRBJ2-1
CASSLRGASNEQFF
>TRBD1|TRBV29-1|TRBJ2-7
CSVFGTGAIEQYF
>NA|TRBV10-3|TRBJ1-2
CAISELEGPSGYTF
>NA|TRBV2|TRBJ2-1
CASSETGLGEQFF
>NA|TRBV20-1|TRBJ2-1
CSASWGVQVDEQFF
>NA|TRBV5-1|TRBJ2-3
CASSLSADTQYF
>TRBD1|TRBV5-1|TRBJ1-1
CASSWTGAKNTEAFF
>NA|TRBV5-6|TRBJ2-7
CASSNLDSSYEQYF
>NA|TRBV30|TRBJ2-1
CASGIYTYNEQFF
>NA|TRBV3-1/TRBV3-2|TRBJ1-1
CASSQGGPGEAFF
>NA|TRBV2|TRBJ1-1
CASSAPGHLTEAFF
>TRBD1|TRBV6-4|TRBJ1-1
CASRVTGGRGTEAFF
>TRBD1|TRBV10-3|TRBJ2-2
CAISVSQGASLGELFF
>NA|TRBV4-2|TRBJ1-4
CASSQETRLFF
>NA|TRBV28|TRBJ2-7
CASSADGEVLYEQYF
>NA|TRBV18|TRBJ1-1
CASSPPEGITEAFF
>TRBD2|TRBV19|TRBJ2-3
CASSMIPRAGGPVDTQYF
>NA|TRBV19|TRBJ2-1
CASSMVRSSYLNEQFF
>NA|TRBV5-5|TRBJ1-4
CASSFLTGQANEKLFF
>TRBD1|TRBV5-1|TRBJ2-2
CASSFGEDYGTGQPGELFF
>NA|TRBV14|TRBJ2-2
CASSPLEGLGTGELFF
>TRBD1|TRBV12-3/TRBV12-4|TRBJ2-1
CASSLDRYIEQFF
>NA|TRBV7-3|TRBJ1-1
CASRLVGQSTEAFF
>NA|TRBV4-2|TRBJ1-4
CASSQEAGPPYLSGEKLFF
>TRBD1|TRBV18|TRBJ2-7
CASSPRQGIYEQYF
>NA|TRBV1|TRBJ2-1
CTSSQEGSRERNEQFF
>NA|TRBV30|TRBJ2-7
CAWGRVEYEQYF
>NA|TRBV5-1|TRBJ1-5
CASSFTGLGQPQHF
>NA|TRBV9|TRBJ2-1
CASSVGGGLSYNEQFF
>TRBD1|TRBV6-6|TRBJ1-2
CASRPSDRGNYGYTF
>TRBD1|TRBV7-3|TRBJ2-1
CASSLTGGQGWDEQFF
>NA|TRBV3-1/TRBV3-2|TRBJ2-5
CASSPQFQETQYF